This TCR beta chain is from a study of blood T cell repertoires in COVID-19. Whole-study context: Whether acute or convalescent, the COVID-19 samples came from the United States, Italy and Spain. The cDNA or gDNA used as material had been derived from T cells, B-cell-depleted T cells, or PBMCs.

The participants were between about 18 and 90 years old and came from roughly 24 US areas. Sequencing was performed with immunoSEQ multiplex PCR; in TCRdb, only in-frame clones are kept and a portion is missing. This table holds approximately 230,000 clones, approximately 84% found once. Sequencing was carried out using PBMCs or T cells enriched from blood (not recorded which). The receptor was isolated from a man aged 40-49 years who had recovered from COVID-19.

CDR3 sequence: CASSLDRGQETQYF. For the CDR3, the DNA is TGTGCCAGCAGCTTGGACAGGGGGCAAGAGACCCAGTACTTC. The chain has TRBV5-8 and TRBJ2-5, with 8 bases aligning to TRBD1. Trimming at V came to 0 bases and at J to 2 bases, leaving 0 bases not matched to a gene. CDR1 is SGHTS and CDR2 is YDEGEE in the germline V gene. The CDR3 sequence is 14 residues long.